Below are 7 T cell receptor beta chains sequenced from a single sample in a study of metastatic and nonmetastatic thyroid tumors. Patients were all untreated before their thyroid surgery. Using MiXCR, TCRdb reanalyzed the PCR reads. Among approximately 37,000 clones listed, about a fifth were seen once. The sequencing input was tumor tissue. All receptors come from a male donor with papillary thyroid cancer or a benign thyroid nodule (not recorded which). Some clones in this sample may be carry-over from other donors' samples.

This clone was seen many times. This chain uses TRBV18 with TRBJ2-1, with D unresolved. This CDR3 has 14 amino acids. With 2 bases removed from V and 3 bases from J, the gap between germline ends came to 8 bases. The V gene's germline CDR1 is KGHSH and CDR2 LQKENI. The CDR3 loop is CASSPGDHYNEQFF. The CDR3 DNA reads TGTGCCAGCTCACCAGGAGATCACTACAATGAGCAGTTCTTC.

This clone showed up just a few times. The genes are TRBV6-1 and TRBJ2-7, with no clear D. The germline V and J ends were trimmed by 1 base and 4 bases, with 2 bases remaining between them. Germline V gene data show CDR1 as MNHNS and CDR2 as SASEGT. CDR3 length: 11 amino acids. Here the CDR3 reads CASSEDYEQYF. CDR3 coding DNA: TGTGCCAGCAGTGAAGATTACGAGCAGTACTTC.

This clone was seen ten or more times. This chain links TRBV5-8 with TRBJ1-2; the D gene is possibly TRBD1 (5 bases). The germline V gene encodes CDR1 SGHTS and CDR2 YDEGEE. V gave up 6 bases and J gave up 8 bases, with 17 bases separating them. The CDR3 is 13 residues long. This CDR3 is CASISGAQRGYTF. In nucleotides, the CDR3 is TGTGCCAGCATCTCCGGGGCCCAGCGGGGCTACACCTTC. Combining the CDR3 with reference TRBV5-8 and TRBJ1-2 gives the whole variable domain EAGVTQSPTHLIKTRGQQATLRCSPISGHTSVYWYQQALGLGLQFLLWYDEGEERNRGNFPPRFSGRQFPNYSSELNVNALELEDSALYLCASISGAQRGYTFGSGTRLTVV.

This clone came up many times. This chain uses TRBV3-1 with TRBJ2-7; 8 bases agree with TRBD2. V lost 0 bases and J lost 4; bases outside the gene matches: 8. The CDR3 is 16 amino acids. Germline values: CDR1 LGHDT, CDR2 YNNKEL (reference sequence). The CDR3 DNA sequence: TGTGCCAGCAGCCAAGAGGGGCCGGGAGGGTCATACGAGCAGTACTTC. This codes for CASSQEGPGGSYEQYF.

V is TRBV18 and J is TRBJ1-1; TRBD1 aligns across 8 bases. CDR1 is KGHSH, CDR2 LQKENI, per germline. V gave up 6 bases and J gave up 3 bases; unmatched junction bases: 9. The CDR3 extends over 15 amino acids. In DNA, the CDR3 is TGTGCCAGCTCTCCTTGGACAGGGACCGACACTGAAGCTTTCTTT. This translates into CASSPWTGTDTEAFF.

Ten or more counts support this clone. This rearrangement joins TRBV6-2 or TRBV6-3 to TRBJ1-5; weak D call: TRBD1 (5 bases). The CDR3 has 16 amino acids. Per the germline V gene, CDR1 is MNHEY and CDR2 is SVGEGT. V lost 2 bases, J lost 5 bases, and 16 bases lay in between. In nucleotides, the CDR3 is TGTGCCAGCAGTTACAAAGGGGCTGGGGTCTATCAGCCCCAGCATTTT. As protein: CASSYKGAGVYQPQHF.

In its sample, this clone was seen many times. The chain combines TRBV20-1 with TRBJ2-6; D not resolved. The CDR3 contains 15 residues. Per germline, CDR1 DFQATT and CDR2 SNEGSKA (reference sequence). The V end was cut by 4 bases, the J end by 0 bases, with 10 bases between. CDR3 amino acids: CSANNDRSGANVLTF. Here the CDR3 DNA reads TGCAGTGCTAATAACGACCGCTCTGGGGCCAACGTCCTGACTTTC.